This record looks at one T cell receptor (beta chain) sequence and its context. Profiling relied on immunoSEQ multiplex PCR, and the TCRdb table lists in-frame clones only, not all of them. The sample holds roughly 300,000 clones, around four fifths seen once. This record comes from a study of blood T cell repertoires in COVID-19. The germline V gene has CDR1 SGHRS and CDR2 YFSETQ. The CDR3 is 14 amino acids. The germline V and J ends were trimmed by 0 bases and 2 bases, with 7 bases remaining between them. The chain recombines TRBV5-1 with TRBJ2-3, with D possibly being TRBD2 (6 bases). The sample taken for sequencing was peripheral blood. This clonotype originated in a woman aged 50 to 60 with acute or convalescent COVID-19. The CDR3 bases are TGCGCCAGCAGCTTGGGCGGGACCACAGATACGCAGTATTTT. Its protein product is CASSLGGTTDTQYF.